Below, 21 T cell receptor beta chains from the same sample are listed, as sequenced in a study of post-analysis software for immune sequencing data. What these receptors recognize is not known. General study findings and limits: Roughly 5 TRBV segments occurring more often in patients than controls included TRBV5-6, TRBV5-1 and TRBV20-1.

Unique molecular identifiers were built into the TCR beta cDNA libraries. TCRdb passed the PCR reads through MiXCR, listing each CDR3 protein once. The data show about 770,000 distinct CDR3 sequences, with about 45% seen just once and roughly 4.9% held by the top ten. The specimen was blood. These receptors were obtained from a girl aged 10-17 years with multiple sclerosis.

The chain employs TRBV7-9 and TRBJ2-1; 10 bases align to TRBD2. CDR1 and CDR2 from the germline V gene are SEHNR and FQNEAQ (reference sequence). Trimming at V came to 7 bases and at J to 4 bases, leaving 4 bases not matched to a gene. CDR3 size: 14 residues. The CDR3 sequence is CASKAGGTYNEQFF. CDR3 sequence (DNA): TGTGCCAGCAAAGCGGGAGGGACTTACAATGAGCAGTTCTTC. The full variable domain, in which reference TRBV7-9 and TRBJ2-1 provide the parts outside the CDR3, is DTGVSQNPRHKITKRGQNVTFRCDPISEHNRLYWYRQTLGQGPEFLTYFQNEAQLEKSRLLSDRFSAERPKGSFSTLEIQRTEQGDSAMYLCASKAGGTYNEQFFGPGTRLTVL.

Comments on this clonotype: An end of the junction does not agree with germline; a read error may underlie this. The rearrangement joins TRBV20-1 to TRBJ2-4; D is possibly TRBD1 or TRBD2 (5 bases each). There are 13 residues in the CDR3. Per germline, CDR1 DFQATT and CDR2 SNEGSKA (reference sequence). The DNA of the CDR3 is TGCGGTGCTAGAGGGGAGCTGGGCGGCATTCAGTACTTC. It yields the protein CGARGELGGIQYF.

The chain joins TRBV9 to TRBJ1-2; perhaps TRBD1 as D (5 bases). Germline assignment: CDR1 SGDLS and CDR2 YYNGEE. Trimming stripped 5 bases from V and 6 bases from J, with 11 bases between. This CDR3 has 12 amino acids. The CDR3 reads CASSGAGNGYTF. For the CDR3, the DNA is TGTGCCAGCAGTGGGGCGGGAAATGGCTACACCTTC.

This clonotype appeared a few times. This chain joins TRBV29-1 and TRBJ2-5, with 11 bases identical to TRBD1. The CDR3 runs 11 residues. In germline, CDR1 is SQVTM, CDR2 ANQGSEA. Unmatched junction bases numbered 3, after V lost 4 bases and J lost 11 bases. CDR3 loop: CSVGDRGSQYF. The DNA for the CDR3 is TGCAGCGTTGGGGACAGGGGGAGTCAGTACTTC.

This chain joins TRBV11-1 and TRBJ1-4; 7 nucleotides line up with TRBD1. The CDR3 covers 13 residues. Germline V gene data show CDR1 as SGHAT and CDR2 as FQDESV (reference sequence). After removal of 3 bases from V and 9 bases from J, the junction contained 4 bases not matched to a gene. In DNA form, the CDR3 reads TGTGCCAGCAGCTTGAAGGGACAGCAAAAACTGTTTTTT. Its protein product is CASSLKGQQKLFF.

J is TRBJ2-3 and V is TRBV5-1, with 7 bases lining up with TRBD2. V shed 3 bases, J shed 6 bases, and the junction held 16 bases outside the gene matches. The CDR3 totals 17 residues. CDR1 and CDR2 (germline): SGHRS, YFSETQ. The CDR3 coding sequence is TGCGCCAGCAGCTCCGGACTAGTGGGAGTCACCGGGGATACGCAGTATTTT. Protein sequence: CASSSGLVGVTGDTQYF.

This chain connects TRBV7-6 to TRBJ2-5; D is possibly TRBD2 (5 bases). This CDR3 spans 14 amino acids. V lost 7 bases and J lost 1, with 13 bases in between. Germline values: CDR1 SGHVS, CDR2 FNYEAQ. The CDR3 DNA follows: TGTGCCAGCACCCGGACGGAGGCCCAAGAGACCCAGTACTTC. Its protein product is CASTRTEAQETQYF.

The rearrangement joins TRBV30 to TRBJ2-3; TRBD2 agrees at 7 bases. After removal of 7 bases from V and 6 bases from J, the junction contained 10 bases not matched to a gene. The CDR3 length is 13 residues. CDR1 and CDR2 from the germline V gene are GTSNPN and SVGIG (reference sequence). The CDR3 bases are TGTGCCTTTGGACGGGGGGAGTTCGATACGCAGTATTTT. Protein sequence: CAFGRGEFDTQYF.

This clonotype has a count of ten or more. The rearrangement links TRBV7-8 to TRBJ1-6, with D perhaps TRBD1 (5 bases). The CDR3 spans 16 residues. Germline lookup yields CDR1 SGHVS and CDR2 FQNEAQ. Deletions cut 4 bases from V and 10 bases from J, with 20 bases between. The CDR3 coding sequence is TGTGCCAGCAGCTCGACTCGGGGCTCTCTAGGATCACCCCTCCACTTT. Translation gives CASSSTRGSLGSPLHF.

Here the CDR3 reads CASSLGLAPYEQYF. CDR3 bases: TGTGCCAGCAGCTTAGGGTTGGCCCCCTACGAGCAGTACTTC. The chain employs TRBV7-9 and TRBJ2-7, with D unclear. Trimming left V 1 base short and J 2 bases short, with 9 bases between. The CDR3 runs 14 residues. Per the germline V gene, CDR1 is SEHNR and CDR2 is FQNEAQ (reference sequence).

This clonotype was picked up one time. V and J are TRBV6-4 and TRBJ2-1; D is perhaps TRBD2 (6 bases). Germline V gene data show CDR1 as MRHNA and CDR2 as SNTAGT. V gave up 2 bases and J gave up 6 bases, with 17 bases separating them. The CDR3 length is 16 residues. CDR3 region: CASSDGPSGGGNEQFF. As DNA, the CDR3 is TGTGCCAGCAGTGACGGGCCTAGTGGGGGAGGCAATGAGCAGTTCTTC.

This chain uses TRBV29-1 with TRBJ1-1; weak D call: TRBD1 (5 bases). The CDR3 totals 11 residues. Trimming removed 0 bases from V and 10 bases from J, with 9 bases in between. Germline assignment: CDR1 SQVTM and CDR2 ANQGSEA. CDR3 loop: CSVEDPGGAFF. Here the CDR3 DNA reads TGCAGCGTTGAAGATCCGGGGGGAGCTTTCTTT.

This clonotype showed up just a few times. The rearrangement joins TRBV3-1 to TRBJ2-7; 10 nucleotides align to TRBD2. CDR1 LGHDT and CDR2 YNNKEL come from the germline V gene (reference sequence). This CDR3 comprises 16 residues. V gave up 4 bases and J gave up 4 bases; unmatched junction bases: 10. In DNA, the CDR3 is TGTGCCAGCAGCCTCCGACTCGGACTAGCGGTGTACGAGCAGTACTTC. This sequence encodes CASSLRLGLAVYEQYF.

The CDR3: CASSLASSGSKESYNEQFF. The CDR3 DNA reads TGTGCCAGCAGCTTAGCGTCTAGCGGGAGCAAGGAATCCTACAATGAGCAGTTCTTC. The chain is built from TRBV7-9 and TRBJ2-1, with 10 bases matching TRBD2. V shed 0 bases and J 1 base; nucleotides not matched to a gene: 9. CDR1 and CDR2 (germline): SEHNR, FQNEAQ (reference sequence). This CDR3 is built from 19 residues.

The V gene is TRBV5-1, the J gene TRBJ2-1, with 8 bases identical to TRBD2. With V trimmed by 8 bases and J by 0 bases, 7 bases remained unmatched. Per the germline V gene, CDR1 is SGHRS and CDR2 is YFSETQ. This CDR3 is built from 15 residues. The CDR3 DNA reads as TGCGCCAGTTCGGATGGGACTAGCTCCTACAATGAGCAGTTCTTC. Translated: CASSDGTSSYNEQFF.

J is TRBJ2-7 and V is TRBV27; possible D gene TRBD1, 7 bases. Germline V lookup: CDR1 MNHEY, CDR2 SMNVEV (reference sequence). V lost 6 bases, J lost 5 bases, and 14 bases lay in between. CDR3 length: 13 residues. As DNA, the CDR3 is TGTGCCAGCAGGGTGGCAGGGGGGAACGAGCAGTACTTC. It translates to CASRVAGGNEQYF.

The CDR3 nucleotides read TGCCAAGTGGCAGGCACAGATACGCAGTATTTT. Translated, it gives CQVAGTDTQYF. The V gene is TRBV20-1, the J gene TRBJ2-3; D remains ambiguous. Germline V gene sequence: CDR1 DFQATT, CDR2 SNEGSKA (reference sequence). This CDR3 is built from 11 residues.

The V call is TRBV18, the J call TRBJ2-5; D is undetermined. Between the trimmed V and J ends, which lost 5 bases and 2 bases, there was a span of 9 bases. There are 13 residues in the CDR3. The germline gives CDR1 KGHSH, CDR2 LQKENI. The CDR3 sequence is CASSRRPQETQYF. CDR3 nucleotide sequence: TGTGCCAGCTCAAGACGACCGCAAGAGACCCAGTACTTC.

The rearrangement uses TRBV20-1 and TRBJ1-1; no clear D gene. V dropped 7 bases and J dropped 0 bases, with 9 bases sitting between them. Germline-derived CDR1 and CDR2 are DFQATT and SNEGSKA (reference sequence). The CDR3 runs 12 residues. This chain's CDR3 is CSVHPLNTEAFF. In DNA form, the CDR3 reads TGCAGTGTTCATCCTTTGAACACTGAAGCTTTCTTT.

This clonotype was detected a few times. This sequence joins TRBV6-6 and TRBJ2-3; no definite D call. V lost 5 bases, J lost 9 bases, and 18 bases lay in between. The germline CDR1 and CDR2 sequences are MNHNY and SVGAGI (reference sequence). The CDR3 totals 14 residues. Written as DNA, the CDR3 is TGTGCCAGCAGTCCCCCTCGAGGAGCGTGGACGCAGTATTTT. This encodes CASSPPRGAWTQYF.

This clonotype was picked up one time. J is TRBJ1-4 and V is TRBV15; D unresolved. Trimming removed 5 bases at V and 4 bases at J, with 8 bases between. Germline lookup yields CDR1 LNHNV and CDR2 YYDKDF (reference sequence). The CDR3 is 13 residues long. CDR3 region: CATSRQRNEKLFF. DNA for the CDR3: TGTGCCACCAGCCGTCAGCGTAATGAAAAACTGTTTTTT.